The 15 T cell receptor beta chains listed next were all sequenced from one sample in a study of OX40 agonist ivuxolimab in advanced cancers. TCRdb's copy holds only in-frame clones and misses some; the assay was immunoSEQ multiplex PCR. The top ten hold 2% to 2.5% of the sample, which has 50,000 to 70,000 clones, around 80% seen once. Sample: CD4+ or CD8+ T cells sorted from blood, taken in a trial of the OX40 agonist ivuxolimab. These receptors originate from an adult with an advanced solid tumor such as melanoma, head and neck, liver or kidney cancer.

V gene TRBV10-2 combines with J gene TRBJ2-7, with a possible D match to TRBD1 (6 bases). Per the germline V gene, CDR1 is WSHSY and CDR2 is SAAADI. The CDR3 spans 14 residues. V lost 2 bases, J lost 0 bases, and 8 bases lay in between. The CDR3 sequence is CASSEETGSYEQYF. In DNA form, the CDR3 reads TGCGCCAGCAGTGAGGAGACAGGCTCCTACGAGCAGTACTTC.

The rearrangement joins TRBV4-1 to TRBJ2-1, with D perhaps TRBD1 or TRBD2 (5 bases each). Trimming cost V 3 bases and J 7 bases, with 22 bases left between them. Germline-derived CDR1 and CDR2 are MGHRA and YSYEKL. CDR3 length: 17 residues. Here the CDR3 reads CASSHSSGPPVRNEQFF. The CDR3 DNA reads TGCGCCAGCAGCCATTCTTCGGGACCACCAGTCCGGAATGAGCAGTTCTTC.

V is TRBV2 and J is TRBJ1-1; 7 bases match TRBD1. The V segment lost 5 bases and the J segment 3 bases; nucleotides outside the gene matches: 6. The CDR3 runs to 14 residues. The germline CDR1 and CDR2 sequences are SNHLY and FYNNEI. CDR3 loop: CASSRQGRDTEAFF. Here the CDR3 DNA reads TGTGCCAGCAGTAGACAGGGCAGGGACACTGAAGCTTTCTTT.

The chain employs TRBV14 and TRBJ2-3, with D unclear. Germline-derived CDR1 and CDR2 are SGHDN and FVKESK. V shed 1 base and J shed 0 bases, with 17 bases lying between them. The CDR3 has 18 amino acids. Here the CDR3 reads CASSQGWGLSTSTDTQYF. CDR3 nucleotides: TGTGCCAGCAGCCAAGGATGGGGTCTGTCCACTAGCACAGATACGCAGTATTTT.

This chain uses TRBV18 with TRBJ1-1; TRBD1 agrees at 8 bases. V gave up 4 bases and J gave up 4 bases; unmatched junction bases: 2. Germline V gives CDR1 KGHSH, CDR2 LQKENI. This CDR3 comprises 13 residues. CDR3 sequence: CASSLTGGTEAFF. The CDR3 coding sequence is TGTGCCAGCTCACTTACAGGGGGCACTGAAGCTTTCTTT.

A word on this clone: A junction end diverges from the germline sequence, so it may reflect a read error. Other DNA sequences in the same sample also yield this CDR3. The chain joins TRBV6-1 to TRBJ1-4, with D unclear. The CDR3 totals 15 residues. CDR1 and CDR2 (germline): MNHNS, SASEGT. As DNA, the CDR3 is TGTGCCAGCAGTGAAGCCCCCACCCTCAATGAAAAGCTGTTTTTT. Its translation is CASSEAPTLNEKLFF.

This clone was seen a few times. The chain couples TRBV5-6 to TRBJ2-4; 7 bases are shared with TRBD1. The CDR3 is made up of 13 amino acids. Germline CDR1 SGHDT, CDR2 YYEEEE. The V and J ends lost 3 bases and 6 bases, in that order; junction bases with no gene match: 3. Written as DNA, the CDR3 is TGTGCCAGCAGCTCGAACAGGGGAAACATTCAGTACTTC. This translates into CASSSNRGNIQYF.

The chain couples TRBV5-8 to TRBJ1-5, with 7 bases that match TRBD1. The CDR3 is made up of 15 amino acids. Germline values: CDR1 SGHTS, CDR2 YDEGEE. The junction had 3 bases not matched to a gene; V was cut back by 1 base and J by 2 bases. CDR3 nucleotide sequence: TGTGCCAGCAGCTTGCAAGGGGGCGGCAATCAGCCCCAGCATTTT. It is translated as CASSLQGGGNQPQHF.

V gene TRBV7-2 combines with J gene TRBJ1-2; 7 bases agree with TRBD1. Germline V lookup: CDR1 SGHTA, CDR2 FQGNSA. This CDR3 has 13 residues. With V trimmed by 7 bases and J by 0 bases, 2 bases remained unmatched. This chain's CDR3 is CASNGQANYGYTF. CDR3 in DNA: TGTGCCAGCAACGGACAGGCTAACTATGGCTACACCTTC.

V is TRBV2 and J is TRBJ1-2, with unresolved D. Trimming left V 4 bases short and J 4 bases short, with 10 bases between. The CDR3 consists of 13 residues. Germline-derived CDR1 and CDR2 are SNHLY and FYNNEI. In DNA form, the CDR3 reads TGTGCCAGCAGTGGGGCTCTGGGCTATGGCTACACCTTC. As protein: CASSGALGYGYTF.

The rearrangement uses TRBV28 and TRBJ1-2; D call uncertain. The CDR3 has 17 residues. The ends were cut back, 6 bases at V and 0 bases at J, with 20 bases in the middle. Germline values: CDR1 MDHEN, CDR2 SYDVKM. DNA of the CDR3: TGTGCCAGCAGCGAATTGGGCAGTCGGCACACTAACTATGGCTACACCTTC. Residues: CASSELGSRHTNYGYTF.

This chain joins TRBV11-3 and TRBJ2-7; D is perhaps TRBD2 (5 bases). The CDR3 runs 14 residues. V lost 3 bases, J lost 5 bases, and 14 bases lay in between. Germline CDR1 is SGHNT and CDR2 is YENEEA. The CDR3 DNA reads as TGTGCCAGCAGCTTCGGGCCCCTAGCCCACGAGCAGTACTTC. Encoded protein: CASSFGPLAHEQYF.

V gene TRBV5-1 combines with J gene TRBJ2-6; 12 bases align to TRBD1. Unmatched junction bases numbered 3, after V lost 5 bases and J lost 0 bases. The CDR3 length is 17 residues. Looked up from germline, CDR1 is SGHRS and CDR2 is YFSETQ. CDR3 in amino acids: CASRRDRGLSGANVLTF. The CDR3 DNA is TGCGCCAGCAGGCGGGACAGGGGGCTCTCTGGGGCCAACGTCCTGACTTTC.

The J gene is TRBJ1-6, the V gene TRBV30; the D is unclear. Germline assignment: CDR1 GTSNPN and CDR2 SVGIG (reference sequence). Between the trimmed V and J ends, which lost 3 bases and 7 bases, there was a span of 13 bases. CDR3 length: 14 residues. CDR3 loop: CAWRPSTDNSPLHF. The CDR3 bases are TGTGCCTGGAGGCCCTCTACCGACAATTCACCCCTCCACTTT. Complete variable domain (other parts from reference TRBV30 and TRBJ1-6): SQTIHQWPATLVQPVGSPLSLECTVEGTSNPNLYWYRQAAGRGLQLLFYSVGIGQISSEVPQNLSASRPQDRQFILSSKKLLLSDSGFYLCAWRPSTDNSPLHFGNGTRLTVT.

This clone was detected ten times or more. The chain combines TRBV15 with TRBJ2-7; 8 bases align to TRBD2. Germline values: CDR1 LNHNV, CDR2 YYDKDF (reference sequence). The CDR3 is 13 residues long. The J segment lost 5 bases and the V segment lost 5 bases, leaving 5 bases of the junction unmatched. Written as DNA, the CDR3 is TGTGCCACCAGCTCGGGGGGGGGCCACGAGCAGTACTTC. Its translation: CATSSGGGHEQYF.